This T cell receptor (beta chain) was captured by sequencing in a study of post-analysis software for immune sequencing data. Looking at the study overall: Disease trajectories encompassed relapsing-remitting, secondary progressive and progressive-relapsing multiple sclerosis.

Trimming shortened V by 7 bases and J by 2 bases, and 14 bases separated the two germline ends. From germline, CDR1 is SNHLY and CDR2 FYNNEI. This CDR3 is 14 amino acids long. Carried by the TCR beta cDNA libraries were unique molecular identifiers. Via MiXCR, TCRdb re-called the PCR reads, giving one row per CDR3 protein. The table includes fewer than 550,000 distinct CDR3 sequences, 34% detected once. This clonotype has a handful of counts. The antigen remains undetermined. Study conclusions and caveats: A handful of TRBV segments, including TRBV5-6, TRBV5-1 and TRBV20-1, were more frequent in patients than controls. By F measure, samples from a shared preparation batch strongly co-clustered. Comparison with controls showed significantly lower normalized Chao1 diversity in multiple sclerosis patients.

The chain has TRBV2 and TRBJ1-2, with D possibly being TRBD1 (6 bases). The sample taken for sequencing was blood. The TCR was taken from a girl under 18 with multiple sclerosis. The CDR3 spells CASKNQGSNYGYTF. The CDR3, as DNA: TGTGCCAGCAAGAATCAGGGGTCGAACTATGGCTACACCTTC.